These 22 T cell receptor beta chains originate from one sample sequenced in a study of blood T cell repertoires in COVID-19. The assay was immunoSEQ multiplex PCR, and TCRdb's table has in-frame clones only and misses some. The table lists 95,000 to 110,000 clones, roughly 90% of them singletons. The source material was peripheral blood. The receptors originated from a woman aged 55-70 years with acute or convalescent COVID-19.

The gene calls are TRBV9 and TRBJ2-3, with D maybe TRBD2 (6 bases). Between the trimmed V and J ends, which lost 0 bases and 4 bases, there was a span of 15 bases. The CDR3 runs 16 residues. CDR1 is SGDLS and CDR2 is YYNGEE in the germline V gene. In DNA, the CDR3 is TGTGCCAGCAGCGTAGAGGGACTTGGGAAGGCAGATACGCAGTATTTT. It yields the protein CASSVEGLGKADTQYF. Using reference TRBV9 and TRBJ2-3 for the parts outside the CDR3, the full variable domain is DSGVTQTPKHLITATGQRVTLRCSPRSGDLSVYWYQQSLDQGLQFLIQYYNGEERAKGNILERFSAQQFPDLHSELNLSSLELGDSALYFCASSVEGLGKADTQYFGPGTRLTVL.

The rearrangement joins TRBV18 to TRBJ1-2; D ambiguous. Germline CDR1 KGHSH, CDR2 LQKENI. Trimming stripped 0 bases from V and 8 bases from J, with 10 bases between. The CDR3 is 13 residues long. CDR3 amino acids: CASSPPSYRGYTF. CDR3 DNA: TGTGCCAGCTCACCACCGTCGTATCGGGGCTACACCTTC.

The V gene is TRBV6-5, the J gene TRBJ1-2; 7 bases fit TRBD1. Germline V gives CDR1 MNHEY, CDR2 SVGAGI. The CDR3 has 13 amino acids. Trimming at V came to 6 bases and at J to 2 bases, leaving 3 bases not matched to a gene. This CDR3 is CASSRGQNYGYTF. DNA of the CDR3: TGTGCCAGCAGCCGGGGACAGAACTATGGCTACACCTTC.

This sequence joins TRBV11-2 and TRBJ1-5, with a possible D match to TRBD1 (6 bases). The CDR3 is made up of 15 amino acids. Per the germline V gene, CDR1 is SGHAT and CDR2 is FQNNGV. V lost 2 bases and J lost 3, with 11 bases in between. CDR3 loop: CASSLSTGHNQPQHF. The CDR3 region has the DNA TGTGCCAGCAGCTTAAGCACAGGGCACAATCAGCCCCAGCATTTT.

This clone was recorded a few times. The J gene is TRBJ1-2, the V gene TRBV5-6, with D perhaps TRBD1 (6 bases). Germline-derived CDR1 and CDR2 are SGHDT and YYEEEE. There are 12 residues in the CDR3. Trimming removed 5 bases from V and 5 bases from J, with 10 bases in between. The CDR3 DNA reads as TGTGCCAGCAGATTAACAGGGTATGGCTACACCTTC. As protein: CASRLTGYGYTF.

The chain employs TRBV5-1 and TRBJ2-5; TRBD1 might be the D (6 bases). Germline V gives CDR1 SGHRS, CDR2 YFSETQ. The length of the CDR3 is 13 residues. The germline V and J ends were trimmed by 6 bases and 5 bases, with 14 bases remaining between them. Here the CDR3 DNA reads TGCGCCAGCAAGGTGACAGGTGGGGAGACCCAGTACTTC. This sequence encodes CASKVTGGETQYF.

The genes are TRBV9 and TRBJ2-2; the match to TRBD1 covers 7 bases. Germline trimming cut 4 bases from V and 6 bases from J; bases unmatched to any gene: 6. The CDR3 has 14 amino acids. The germline V gene has CDR1 SGDLS and CDR2 YYNGEE. CDR3 loop: CASSPRQGAGELFF. The CDR3 DNA is TGTGCCAGCAGCCCCCGACAGGGTGCCGGGGAGCTGTTTTTT.

The gene calls are TRBV5-1 and TRBJ2-5; maybe TRBD1 (6 bases). Germline CDR1 reads SGHRS; CDR2 reads YFSETQ. Trimming took 3 bases from V and 1 from J, leaving 10 bases between them. CDR3 length: 14 residues. Written as DNA, the CDR3 is TGCGCCAGCAGCTACCAGGGGTCCCAAGAGACCCAGTACTTC. This sequence encodes CASSYQGSQETQYF.

The V call is TRBV10-3, the J call TRBJ1-4; no clear D. Germline V gene sequence: CDR1 ENHRY, CDR2 SYGVKD. The CDR3 is 12 residues long. Trimming removed 8 bases from V and 0 bases from J, with 4 bases in between. The CDR3 DNA sequence: TGTGCCATCGGAGCAACTAATGAAAAACTGTTTTTT. The encoded protein is CAIGATNEKLFF.

The chain has TRBV30 and TRBJ1-5; D might be TRBD1 (5 bases). The V end was cut by 2 bases, the J end by 4 bases, with 12 bases between. The length of the CDR3 is 14 residues. Germline loops: CDR1 GTSNPN, CDR2 SVGIG (reference sequence). The CDR3 is CAWSLARDNQPQHF. The CDR3 DNA reads TGTGCCTGGAGTCTGGCCAGGGATAATCAGCCCCAGCATTTT.

This clone was observed a handful of times. The gene calls are TRBV28 and TRBJ2-3; 7 bases are a match to TRBD2. V dropped 6 bases and J dropped 1; count of bases not matched to a gene: 7. The CDR3 loop spans 15 amino acids. CDR1 MDHEN and CDR2 SYDVKM come from the germline V gene. CDR3 residues: CASRPPSGRTDTQYF. The CDR3 DNA reads as TGTGCCAGCAGGCCCCCTAGCGGACGCACAGATACGCAGTATTTT.

This clone is a singleton in its sample. The genes are TRBV10-3 and TRBJ1-1; D is unclear. Per the germline V gene, CDR1 is ENHRY and CDR2 is SYGVKD. The CDR3 covers 16 residues. V was shortened by 6 bases and J by 0 bases, with 17 bases between the two germline ends. The CDR3 sequence is CAIRAGNSLMNTEAFF. The CDR3 coding sequence is TGTGCCATCAGGGCCGGGAATTCTCTCATGAACACTGAAGCTTTCTTT.

This clone appeared once. The J gene is TRBJ2-5, the V gene TRBV5-1, with D possibly matching TRBD1 (6 bases). Trimming cost V 4 bases and J 6 bases, with 10 bases left between them. In germline, CDR1 is SGHRS, CDR2 YFSETQ. CDR3 length: 12 residues. The CDR3 DNA is TGCGCCAGCAGCAGAGACAGGCAGACCCAGTACTTC. Its translation is CASSRDRQTQYF.

This chain connects TRBV11-3 to TRBJ2-2; TRBD2 matches at 13 bases. The germline CDR1 and CDR2 sequences are SGHNT and YENEEA. CDR3 size: 17 residues. The V and J ends lost 4 bases and 2 bases, in that order; junction bases with no gene match: 4. The DNA of the CDR3 is TGTGCCAGCAGCTCCTGGACTAGCGGGAGAAACACCGGGGAGCTGTTTTTT. It codes for CASSSWTSGRNTGELFF.

V usage is TRBV3-1 (or the pseudogene TRBV3-2) and J usage is TRBJ1-4; 10 nucleotides line up with TRBD1. This CDR3 has 15 residues. The V segment lost 4 bases and the J segment 6 bases; nucleotides outside the gene matches: 5. Germline-derived CDR1 and CDR2 are LGHDT and YNNKEL (reference sequence). Here the CDR3 reads CASSRTGTGDEKLFF. The CDR3 nucleotides are TGTGCCAGCAGCCGTACCGGGACAGGGGATGAAAAACTGTTTTTT.

The V and J genes are TRBV14 and TRBJ2-2; 8 bases line up with TRBD1. Germline trimming cut 4 bases from V and 6 bases from J; bases unmatched to any gene: 7. Germline values: CDR1 SGHDN, CDR2 FVKESK. The CDR3 runs 15 residues. The CDR3 sequence: CASSPDRVLAGELFF. The CDR3 bases are TGTGCCAGCAGCCCGGACAGGGTGTTAGCCGGGGAGCTGTTTTTT. The whole variable domain, filled in from reference TRBV14 and TRBJ2-2, reads EAGVTQFPSHSVIEKGQTVTLRCDPISGHDNLYWYRRVMGKEIKFLLHFVKESKQDESGMPNNRFLAERTGGTYSTLKVQPAELEDSGVYFCASSPDRVLAGELFFGEGSRLTVL.

The CDR3 protein is CASSLGLSLIGEKLFF. The CDR3 region has the DNA TGTGCCAGCAGCTTAGGACTTTCTCTCATCGGTGAAAAACTGTTTTTT. The V call is TRBV7-8, the J call TRBJ1-4; D ambiguous. The CDR3 loop spans 16 amino acids. CDR1 and CDR2 from the germline V gene are SGHVS and FQNEAQ. Deletions cut 1 base from V and 7 bases from J, with 16 bases between.

This chain connects TRBV7-9 to TRBJ1-1, with D maybe TRBD1 (6 bases). The V end was cut by 4 bases, the J end by 1 base, with 13 bases between. This CDR3 comprises 15 residues. Germline values: CDR1 SEHNR, CDR2 FQNEAQ (reference sequence). The CDR3 spells CASSSPDRSNTEAFF. The CDR3 coding sequence is TGTGCCAGCAGCTCGCCTGACAGGTCGAACACTGAAGCTTTCTTT.

The rearrangement joins TRBV28 to TRBJ1-1; D possibly corresponds to TRBD1 (6 bases). This CDR3 region has 15 residues. Trimming pared 2 bases from V and 5 bases from J, leaving 15 bases between. CDR1 MDHEN and CDR2 SYDVKM come from the germline V gene. CDR3 region: CASSLAAGGETEAFF. Written as DNA, the CDR3 is TGTGCCAGCAGTTTAGCCGCTGGGGGCGAGACTGAAGCTTTCTTT.

In this sample, this clone turned up a few times. One end of the junction fails to match germline, which may point to a read error. The chain uses TRBV5-4 and TRBJ1-1; 8 nucleotides align to TRBD1. The germline V gene encodes CDR1 SGHNT and CDR2 YYREEE (reference sequence). This CDR3 has 14 residues. CDR3 nucleotide sequence: TGTGCCACCAGCAAATCAGGGGGCAGGGGTGAAGCTTTCTTT. Protein sequence: CATSKSGGRGEAFF.

This clone was observed a few times. V is TRBV28 and J is TRBJ1-5; D not resolved. CDR3 length equals 14 residues. From germline, CDR1 is MDHEN and CDR2 SYDVKM. Trimming left V 6 bases short and J 4 bases short, with 13 bases between. DNA for the CDR3: TGTGCCAGCAGCCAACCTCGGGGAAATCAGCCCCAGCATTTT. It translates to CASSQPRGNQPQHF.

V is TRBV19 and J is TRBJ1-2; 10 positions match TRBD1. In germline, CDR1 is LNHDA, CDR2 SQIVND (reference sequence). V shed 5 bases and J 2 bases; nucleotides not matched to a gene: 2. The length of the CDR3 is 14 residues. DNA of the CDR3: TGTGCCAGTAGTGCGACAGGGGGCAACTATGGCTACACCTTC. Translating it yields CASSATGGNYGYTF.